This passage covers 10 T cell receptor beta chains from one sample sequenced in a study of blood T cell repertoires in COVID-19. Sequenced by immunoSEQ multiplex PCR; TCRdb stores in-frame clones only, minus some. Of 150,000 to 200,000 clones detected, 75% to 90% appear once; the ten largest clones hold approximately 2.1%. Sequences were obtained from PBMCs or T cells enriched from blood (not recorded which). These TCRs come from a woman between 35 and 50 years old with acute COVID-19.

J is TRBJ1-5 and V is TRBV18, with 8 bases aligning to TRBD1. Trimming at V came to 4 bases and at J to 6 bases, leaving 5 bases not matched to a gene. The length of the CDR3 is 14 residues. In germline, CDR1 is KGHSH, CDR2 LQKENI. This chain's CDR3 is CASSLGQGSQPQHF. CDR3 sequence (DNA): TGTGCCAGCTCACTTGGACAGGGAAGTCAGCCCCAGCATTTT.

This sequence joins TRBV18 and TRBJ2-7; 8 bases are shared with TRBD1. Germline CDR1 KGHSH, CDR2 LQKENI. This CDR3 comprises 14 residues. V was pared by 3 bases and J by 3 bases, with 4 bases of the junction left unmatched. CDR3 protein: CASSPPGTGYEQYF. Here the CDR3 DNA reads TGTGCCAGCTCACCGCCCGGGACAGGCTACGAGCAGTACTTC.

This clone has only one observation. The chain employs TRBV6-5 and TRBJ2-3; no firm D call. Trimming pared 8 bases from V and 0 bases from J, leaving 9 bases between. Germline V gene data show CDR1 as MNHEY and CDR2 as SVGAGI. This CDR3 region has 13 residues. The CDR3 region is CASRRDSTDTQYF. The CDR3 DNA sequence: TGTGCCAGCCGGAGAGACAGCACAGATACGCAGTATTTT.

This clone was detected once. V is TRBV7-8 and J is TRBJ2-7; 11 bases align to TRBD2. J gave up 3 bases and V 1 base, and 8 bases lay outside the gene matches. CDR3 length: 17 residues. The germline V gene has CDR1 SGHVS and CDR2 FQNEAQ. CDR3 amino acids: CASSLVGTSGGYYEQYF. For the CDR3, the DNA is TGTGCCAGCAGCTTAGTCGGAACTAGCGGGGGTTACTACGAGCAGTACTTC.

V usage is TRBV7-9 and J usage is TRBJ2-5; 7 positions agree with TRBD1. This CDR3 region has 14 residues. Germline V gene data show CDR1 as SEHNR and CDR2 as FQNEAQ (reference sequence). V dropped 5 bases and J dropped 2; count of bases not matched to a gene: 5. The CDR3 loop is CASSTRQGQETQYF. CDR3 nucleotides: TGTGCCAGCAGCACCAGACAGGGACAAGAGACCCAGTACTTC.

The chain joins TRBV5-6 to TRBJ2-1, with D possibly being TRBD2 (6 bases). V gave up 1 base and J gave up 0 bases, with 14 bases separating them. CDR3 length equals 17 residues. The V gene's germline CDR1 is SGHDT and CDR2 YYEEEE. The CDR3 DNA sequence: TGTGCCAGCAGCTTGATGGGTAGCGGCGCCTCCTACAATGAGCAGTTCTTC. Translating it yields CASSLMGSGASYNEQFF.

This chain connects TRBV2 to TRBJ1-2; D may be TRBD1 (5 bases). CDR3 length equals 13 residues. CDR1 SNHLY and CDR2 FYNNEI come from the germline V gene. V was cut by 6 bases and J by 7 bases, with 15 bases left in between. CDR3 coding DNA: TGTGCCAGCAGAGACAGTTTGTTGGCTGGCTACACCTTC. Its protein is CASRDSLLAGYTF.

The gene calls are TRBV28 and TRBJ1-5; 7 nucleotides line up with TRBD1. The V segment lost 4 bases and the J segment 2 bases; nucleotides outside the gene matches: 17. The germline CDR1 and CDR2 sequences are MDHEN and SYDVKM. This CDR3 has 19 amino acids. The CDR3 loop reads CASSYPQSDRWRGNQPQHF. The CDR3 DNA reads as TGTGCCAGCAGTTACCCTCAATCGGACAGGTGGAGGGGCAATCAGCCCCAGCATTTT.

Only one count was recorded for this clone. The chain links TRBV28 to TRBJ1-6, with D perhaps matching TRBD1 (6 bases). The CDR3 totals 16 residues. Germline values: CDR1 MDHEN, CDR2 SYDVKM. The germline V and J ends were trimmed by 7 bases and 7 bases, with 20 bases remaining between them. The CDR3 coding sequence is TGTGCCAGCACCCCTCGATCGACAGGACTGAATTCACCCCTCCACTTT. It translates to CASTPRSTGLNSPLHF.

V and J are TRBV9 and TRBJ2-3, with a possible D match to TRBD2 (5 bases). The germline V gene has CDR1 SGDLS and CDR2 YYNGEE. Trimming stripped 4 bases from V and 2 bases from J, with 17 bases between. The CDR3 covers 16 residues. CDR3 bases: TGTGCCAGCAGCCCTGAGACTACCATATACACAGATACGCAGTATTTT. It translates to CASSPETTIYTDTQYF.